This TCR beta chain is drawn from a study of cytomegalovirus exposure and HLA in healthy donors. Study context: The use of the same platform for the 120 validation repertoires and the approximately 730 first-cohort repertoires was reported by a later analysis. Findings and caveats of the study: The TCR clusters that emerged in the first cohort tended, a later analysis found, to co-occur in the 120 or so validation repertoires. The investigators catalogued 150 or so TCR beta chains as cytomegalovirus-associated. A few CMV-associated chains were confirmed in vitro to be specific for CMV antigens.

The table lists this clone with a count of one. The antigen is not known. Method: immunoSEQ multiplex PCR; TCRdb's copy keeps in-frame clones and lacks some. This sample has around 140,000 clones, with around 90% found just once. What was sequenced was PBMCs. This clonotype was sampled from a man between 18 and 29 years old in good health and CMV-seropositive.

The CDR3 loop reads CASNRERWNEQFF. CDR3 DNA: TGTGCCAGCAATCGTGAGCGTTGGAATGAGCAGTTCTTC. The genes are TRBV2 and TRBJ2-1, with D uncertain. CDR1 is SNHLY, CDR2 FYNNEI, per germline. Trimming took off 7 bases at V and 7 bases at J, with 14 bases between the two ends. This CDR3 contains 13 residues. The full variable domain, rest sourced from reference TRBV2 and TRBJ2-1, is EPEVTQTPSHQVTQMGQEVILRCVPISNHLYFYWYRQILGQKVEFLVSFYNNEISEKSEIFDDQFSVERPDGSNFTLKIRSTKLEDSAMYFCASNRERWNEQFFGPGTRLTVL.